Listed below are T cell receptor beta chains from one sample, sequenced in a study of blood T cell repertoires in COVID-19. Sequenced by immunoSEQ multiplex PCR; TCRdb stores in-frame clones only, minus some. The sample holds tens of thousands of clones, less than 85% seen once. The sequenced sample was peripheral blood. Receptors originate from a man older than 75 with active COVID-19. Each CDR3 is given with its conserved first and last residue. Each record gives: clone size, V gene, D gene, J gene, CDR3 DNA, CDR3 protein. D genes are given only for firm matches. Size is omitted from some rows. Given values are once, few, many or a class for expanded clones.

>.|TRBV5-4|.|TRBJ2-1
TGTGCCAGCAGCTCAAGACAGTACAATGAGCAGTTCTTC
CASSSRQYNEQFF
>.|TRBV7-2|TRBD1|TRBJ2-7
TGTGCCAGCAGCTTGACAGGGATTACTACTACCTTC
CASSLTGITTTF
>.|TRBV28|TRBD1|TRBJ1-1
TGTGCCAGCAGTGTAACCCCGGGACAGGGGCCCCCAGGAGGCACTGAAGCTTTCTTT
CASSVTPGQGPPGGTEAFF
>.|TRBV3-1/TRBV3-2|.|TRBJ1-2
TGTGCCAGCAGCCAAGGGACTGCCGTCAGAAACTATGGCTACACCTTC
CASSQGTAVRNYGYTF
>.|TRBV5-4|.|TRBJ1-3
TGTGCCAGCAGCTCCCGACAGGCCCAGTCTGCTGGAAACACCATATATTTT
CASSSRQAQSAGNTIYF
>.|TRBV7-7|TRBD2|TRBJ2-5
TGTGCCAGCAGCTTGAGCGGGGGGGCCGTAGGAGAGACCCAGTACTTC
CASSLSGGAVGETQYF
>.|TRBV19|.|TRBJ2-1
TGTGCCAGTAATAAGGGGAACTCCTACAATGAGCAGTTCTTC
CASNKGNSYNEQFF
>once|TRBV5-1|TRBD1|TRBJ2-2
TGCGCCAGCAGCCCAGGGGGTCTCAACACCGGGGAGCTGTTTTTT
CASSPGGLNTGELFF
>.|TRBV18|TRBD1|TRBJ2-5
TGTGCCAGCTCCGGGACAGTACAAGAGACCCAGTACTTC
CASSGTVQETQYF
>.|TRBV5-8|TRBD1|TRBJ1-5
TGTGCCAGCAGCGGATGGACAGGAAATAGCAATCAGCCCCAGCATTTT
CASSGWTGNSNQPQHF
>.|TRBV28|.|TRBJ2-1
TGTGCCAGCAGTTTAGGGGGGGCGGCTTCCAATGAGCAGTTCTTC
CASSLGGAASNEQFF
>.|TRBV6-2/TRBV6-3|.|TRBJ1-5
TGTGCCAGCAGTCCCCGAGGAAGGCGCAATCAGCCCCAGCATTTT
CASSPRGRRNQPQHF
>.|TRBV19|.|TRBJ1-2
TGTGCCAGTAAGTTACAGGAGACTAACTATGGCTACACCTTC
CASKLQETNYGYTF
>.|TRBV27|.|TRBJ1-1
TGTGCCAGCAGTTTATCGGTCGGGGGGGCCTATATCAAGGGGAACACTGAAGCTTTCTTT
CASSLSVGGAYIKGNTEAFF
>.|TRBV2|TRBD1|TRBJ2-5
TGTGCCAGCAGACCTAGGACAGGGTACCTTCAAGAGACCCAGTACTTC
CASRPRTGYLQETQYF
>few|TRBV28|TRBD2|TRBJ2-3
TGTGCCAGCAGTTTGACTAGCGGGACCACAGATACGCAGTATTTT
CASSLTSGTTDTQYF
>.|TRBV5-5|TRBD1|TRBJ2-3
TGTGCCAGCAGCTTGGAGGGACAGGGCACAGATACGCAGTATTTT
CASSLEGQGTDTQYF
>.|TRBV28|.|TRBJ2-7
TGTGCCAGCCGAGCGGAGGGGTCTTACGAGCAGTACTTC
CASRAEGSYEQYF
>.|TRBV7-8|TRBD1|TRBJ1-3
TGTGCCAGCAGCCCCCGAGGACAGGGGGCTGGAAACACCATATATTTT
CASSPRGQGAGNTIYF
>few|TRBV27|TRBD2|TRBJ2-7
TGTGCCAGCAGTTTAAGACCCCCGGGACTAGCGGGAGGCGAGCAGTACTTC
CASSLRPPGLAGGEQYF
>once|TRBV7-2|TRBD1|TRBJ2-7
TGTGCCAGCAGCTTAAGTCGACAGGGGACCCACGAGCAGTACTTC
CASSLSRQGTHEQYF
>.|TRBV27|TRBD1|TRBJ1-2
TGTGCCAGCAGTTTAACAGGGGGCTCCTTCTATGGCTACACCTTC
CASSLTGGSFYGYTF
>.|TRBV6-5|.|TRBJ1-1
TGTGCCAGCAGATCGACAGGGAACACTGAAGCTTTCTTT
CASRSTGNTEAFF
>.|TRBV19|TRBD1|TRBJ1-5
TGTGCCACTAGGACAGGGGGCTCCCCCCAGCCCCAGCATTTT
CATRTGGSPQPQHF
>.|TRBV5-1|TRBD2|TRBJ2-1
TGCGCCAGCAGCTCCACCCCATCTAGCGGGGGCCGGAATGAGCAGTTCTTC
CASSSTPSSGGRNEQFF
>few|TRBV29-1|.|TRBJ1-2
TGCAGCGTTTTTTTAGGGACTTATGGCTACACCTTC
CSVFLGTYGYTF